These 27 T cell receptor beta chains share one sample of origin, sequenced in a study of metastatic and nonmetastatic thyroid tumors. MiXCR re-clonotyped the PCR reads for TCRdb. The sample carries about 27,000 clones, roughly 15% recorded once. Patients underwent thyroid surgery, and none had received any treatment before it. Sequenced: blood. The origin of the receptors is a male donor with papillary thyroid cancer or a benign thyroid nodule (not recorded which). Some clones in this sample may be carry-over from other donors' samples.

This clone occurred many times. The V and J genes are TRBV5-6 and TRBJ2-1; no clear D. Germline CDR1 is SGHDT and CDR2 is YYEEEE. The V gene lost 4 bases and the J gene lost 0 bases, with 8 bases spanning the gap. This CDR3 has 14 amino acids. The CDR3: CASSRDTSYNEQFF. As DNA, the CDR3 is TGTGCCAGCAGCCGTGACACCTCCTACAATGAGCAGTTCTTC.

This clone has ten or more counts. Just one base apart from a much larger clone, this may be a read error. This chain's CDR3 is CASSRKGRSRETQYF. The CDR3 DNA reads as TGTGCCAGCAGTAGGAAGGGACGGTCCCGAGAGACCCAGTACTTC. The genes are TRBV27 and TRBJ2-5, with D possibly being TRBD1 or TRBD2 (5 bases each). Trimming left V 5 bases short and J 4 bases short, with 17 bases between. Germline assignment: CDR1 MNHEY and CDR2 SMNVEV (reference sequence). The CDR3 is 15 residues long.

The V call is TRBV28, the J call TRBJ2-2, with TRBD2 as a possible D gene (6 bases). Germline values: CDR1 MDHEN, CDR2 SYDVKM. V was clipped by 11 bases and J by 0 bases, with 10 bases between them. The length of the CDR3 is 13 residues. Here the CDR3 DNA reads TGTGCCGGGGGGAGATCGAACACCGGGGAGCTGTTTTTT. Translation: CAGGRSNTGELFF.

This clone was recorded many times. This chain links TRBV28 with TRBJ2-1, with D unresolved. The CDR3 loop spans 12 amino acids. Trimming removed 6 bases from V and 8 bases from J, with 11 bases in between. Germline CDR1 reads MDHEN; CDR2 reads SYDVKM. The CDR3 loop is CASSPQHHEQFF. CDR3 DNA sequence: TGTGCCAGCAGCCCTCAGCACCATGAGCAGTTCTTC.

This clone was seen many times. CDR3 in amino acids: CASSEALHLTEAFF. DNA of the CDR3: TGCGCCAGCAGTGAGGCTCTACACCTCACTGAAGCTTTCTTT. The V call is TRBV10-2, the J call TRBJ1-1; D ambiguous. The V and J ends lost 2 bases and 4 bases respectively, with 11 bases between them. From germline, CDR1 is WSHSY and CDR2 SAAADI. The CDR3 is 14 amino acids.

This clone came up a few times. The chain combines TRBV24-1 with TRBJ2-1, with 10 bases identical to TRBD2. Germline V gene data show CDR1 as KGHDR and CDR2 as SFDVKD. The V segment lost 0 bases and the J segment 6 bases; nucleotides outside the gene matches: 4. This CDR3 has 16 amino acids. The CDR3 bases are TGTGCCACCAGTGATTTGCAAGCGGGAGGGGGCAATGAGCAGTTCTTC. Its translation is CATSDLQAGGGNEQFF.

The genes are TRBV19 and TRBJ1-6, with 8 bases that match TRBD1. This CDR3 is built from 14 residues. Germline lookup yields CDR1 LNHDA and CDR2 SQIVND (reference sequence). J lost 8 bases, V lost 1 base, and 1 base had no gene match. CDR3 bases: TGTGCCAGTAGTATAGTGGACAGGGATTCACCCCTCCACTTT. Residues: CASSIVDRDSPLHF.

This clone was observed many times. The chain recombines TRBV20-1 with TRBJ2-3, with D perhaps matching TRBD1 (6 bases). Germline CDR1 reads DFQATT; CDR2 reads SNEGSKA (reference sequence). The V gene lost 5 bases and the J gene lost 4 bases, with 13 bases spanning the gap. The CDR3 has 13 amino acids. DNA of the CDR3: TGCAGTGCTGGGGGCCGGCGGGCAGATACGCAGTATTTT. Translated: CSAGGRRADTQYF.

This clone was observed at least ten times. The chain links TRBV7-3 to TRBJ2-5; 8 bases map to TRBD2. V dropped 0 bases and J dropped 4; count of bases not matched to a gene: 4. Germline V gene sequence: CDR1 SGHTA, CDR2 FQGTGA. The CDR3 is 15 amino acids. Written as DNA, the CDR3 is TGTGCCAGCAGCTTAACTAGCGGGATCGGAGAGACCCAGTACTTC. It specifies CASSLTSGIGETQYF.

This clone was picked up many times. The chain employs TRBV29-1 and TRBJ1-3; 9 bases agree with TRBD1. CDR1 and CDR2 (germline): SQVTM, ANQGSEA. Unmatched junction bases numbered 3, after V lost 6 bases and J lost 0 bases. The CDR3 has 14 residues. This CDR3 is CSVATGGSGNTIYF. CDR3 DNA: TGCAGCGTCGCGACAGGGGGCTCTGGAAACACCATATATTTT. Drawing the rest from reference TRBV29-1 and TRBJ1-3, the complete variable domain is SAVISQKPSRDICQRGTSLTIQCQVDSQVTMMFWYRQQPGQSLTLIATANQGSEATYESGFVIDKFPISRPNLTFSTLTVSNMSPEDSSIYLCSVATGGSGNTIYFGEGSWLTVV.

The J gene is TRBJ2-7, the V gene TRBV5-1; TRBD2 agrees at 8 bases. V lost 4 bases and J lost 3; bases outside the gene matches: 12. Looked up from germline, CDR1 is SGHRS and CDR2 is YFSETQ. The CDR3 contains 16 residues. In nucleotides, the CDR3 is TGCGCCAGCAGCCTCTTGGGGCGGGGGGAGATCTACGAGCAGTACTTC. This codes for CASSLLGRGEIYEQYF.

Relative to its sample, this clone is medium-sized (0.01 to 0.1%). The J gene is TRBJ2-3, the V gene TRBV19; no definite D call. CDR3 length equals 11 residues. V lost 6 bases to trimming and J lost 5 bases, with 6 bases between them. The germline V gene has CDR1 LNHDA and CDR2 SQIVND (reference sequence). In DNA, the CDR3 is TGTGCCAGTAGGCAAGGAGATACGCAGTATTTT. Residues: CASRQGDTQYF.

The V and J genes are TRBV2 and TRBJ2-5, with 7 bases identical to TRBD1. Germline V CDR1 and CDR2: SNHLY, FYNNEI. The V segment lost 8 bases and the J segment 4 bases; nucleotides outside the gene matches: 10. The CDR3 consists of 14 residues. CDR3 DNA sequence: TGTGCCAGCTCCTCCCAGGGACAGCGAGAGACCCAGTACTTC. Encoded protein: CASSSQGQRETQYF.

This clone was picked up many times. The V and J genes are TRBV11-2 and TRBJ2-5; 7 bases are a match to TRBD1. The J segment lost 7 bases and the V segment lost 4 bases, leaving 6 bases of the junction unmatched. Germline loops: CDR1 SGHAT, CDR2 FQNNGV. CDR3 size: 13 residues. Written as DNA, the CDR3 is TGTGCCAGCAGCTCAGACAGGGCTGGGACCCAGTACTTC. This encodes CASSSDRAGTQYF.

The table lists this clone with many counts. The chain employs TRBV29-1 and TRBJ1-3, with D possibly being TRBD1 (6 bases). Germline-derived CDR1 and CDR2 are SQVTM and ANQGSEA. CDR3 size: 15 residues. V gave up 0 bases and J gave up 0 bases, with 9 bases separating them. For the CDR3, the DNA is TGCAGCGTTGAAGATCAAGGGGGCTCTGGAAACACCATATATTTT. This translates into CSVEDQGGSGNTIYF.

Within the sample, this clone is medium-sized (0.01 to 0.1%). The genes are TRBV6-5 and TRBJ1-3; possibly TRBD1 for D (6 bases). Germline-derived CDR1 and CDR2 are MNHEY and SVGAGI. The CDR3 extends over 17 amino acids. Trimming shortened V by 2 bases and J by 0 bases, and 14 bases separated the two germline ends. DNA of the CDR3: TGTGCCAGCAGTTACGCACGACAGGCCCTCTCTGGAAACACCATATATTTT. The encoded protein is CASSYARQALSGNTIYF.

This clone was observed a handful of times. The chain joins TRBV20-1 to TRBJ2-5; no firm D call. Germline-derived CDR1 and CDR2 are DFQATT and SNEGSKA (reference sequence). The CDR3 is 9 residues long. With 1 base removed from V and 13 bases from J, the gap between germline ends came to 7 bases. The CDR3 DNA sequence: TGCAGTGCTAGAGGGGTCCGGTACTTC. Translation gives CSARGVRYF.

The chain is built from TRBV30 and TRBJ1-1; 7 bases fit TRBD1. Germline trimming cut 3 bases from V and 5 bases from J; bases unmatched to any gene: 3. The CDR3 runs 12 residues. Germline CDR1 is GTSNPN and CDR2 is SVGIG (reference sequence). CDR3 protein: CAWSLTGTEAFF. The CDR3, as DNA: TGTGCCTGGAGCCTGACAGGGACTGAAGCTTTCTTT. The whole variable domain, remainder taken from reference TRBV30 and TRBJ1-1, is SQTIHQWPATLVQPVGSPLSLECTVEGTSNPNLYWYRQAAGRGLQLLFYSVGIGQISSEVPQNLSASRPQDRQFILSSKKLLLSDSGFYLCAWSLTGTEAFFGQGTRLTVV.

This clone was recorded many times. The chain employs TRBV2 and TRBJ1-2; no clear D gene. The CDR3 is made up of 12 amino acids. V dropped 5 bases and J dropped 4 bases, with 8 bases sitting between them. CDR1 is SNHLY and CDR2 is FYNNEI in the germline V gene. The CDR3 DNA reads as TGTGCCAGCAGTCCCTACTCCTATGGCTACACCTTC. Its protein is CASSPYSYGYTF.

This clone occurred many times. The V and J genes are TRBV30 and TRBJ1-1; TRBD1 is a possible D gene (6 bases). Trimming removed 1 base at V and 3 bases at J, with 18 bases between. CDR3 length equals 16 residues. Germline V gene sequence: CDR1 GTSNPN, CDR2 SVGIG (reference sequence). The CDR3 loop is CAWSALTQGFDTEAFF. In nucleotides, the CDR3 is TGTGCCTGGAGTGCTTTGACTCAGGGGTTTGACACTGAAGCTTTCTTT.

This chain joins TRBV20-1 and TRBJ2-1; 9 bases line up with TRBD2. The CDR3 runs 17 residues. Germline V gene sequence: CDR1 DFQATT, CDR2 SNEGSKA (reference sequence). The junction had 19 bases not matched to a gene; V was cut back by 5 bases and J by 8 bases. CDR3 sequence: CSALVASGAQILHEQFF. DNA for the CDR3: TGCAGTGCTTTGGTGGCTAGCGGGGCCCAAATCCTCCATGAGCAGTTCTTC.

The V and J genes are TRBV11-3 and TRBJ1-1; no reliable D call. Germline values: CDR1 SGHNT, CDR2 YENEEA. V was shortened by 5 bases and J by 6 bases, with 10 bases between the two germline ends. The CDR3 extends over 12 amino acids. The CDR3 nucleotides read TGTGCCAGCAGCCCCGGCGGCCCTGAAGCTTTCTTT. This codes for CASSPGGPEAFF.

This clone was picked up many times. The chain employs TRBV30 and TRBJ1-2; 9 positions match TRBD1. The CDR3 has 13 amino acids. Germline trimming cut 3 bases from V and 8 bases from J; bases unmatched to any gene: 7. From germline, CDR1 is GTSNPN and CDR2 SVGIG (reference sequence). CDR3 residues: CAWRLQGAGGYTF. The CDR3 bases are TGTGCCTGGAGATTACAGGGGGCGGGGGGCTACACCTTC.

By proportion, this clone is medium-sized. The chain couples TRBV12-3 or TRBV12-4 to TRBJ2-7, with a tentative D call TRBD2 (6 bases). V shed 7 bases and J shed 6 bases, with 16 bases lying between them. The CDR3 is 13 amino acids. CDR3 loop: CASTLGEELEQYF. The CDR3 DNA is TGTGCCAGCACGCTGGGGGAGGAGCTCGAGCAGTACTTC.

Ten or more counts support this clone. Here the CDR3 DNA reads TGTGCCTGCGGGGTATCGAACACTGAAGCTTTCTTT. Translating it yields CACGVSNTEAFF. This rearrangement joins TRBV30 to TRBJ1-1, with D unclear. Germline V gene data show CDR1 as GTSNPN and CDR2 as SVGIG (reference sequence). Trimming left V 6 bases short and J 1 base short, with 9 bases between. The CDR3 has 12 residues.

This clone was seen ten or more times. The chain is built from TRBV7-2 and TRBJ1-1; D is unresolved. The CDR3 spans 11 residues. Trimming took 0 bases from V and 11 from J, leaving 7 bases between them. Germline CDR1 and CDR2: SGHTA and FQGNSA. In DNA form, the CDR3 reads TGTGCCAGCAGCTTAGCCCTTAGGGCTTTCTTT. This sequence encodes CASSLALRAFF.

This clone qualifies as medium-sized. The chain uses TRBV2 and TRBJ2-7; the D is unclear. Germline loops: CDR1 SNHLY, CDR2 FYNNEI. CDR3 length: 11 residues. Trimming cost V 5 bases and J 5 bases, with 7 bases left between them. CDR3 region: CASSQKDEQYF. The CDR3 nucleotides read TGTGCCAGCAGTCAAAAGGACGAGCAGTACTTC. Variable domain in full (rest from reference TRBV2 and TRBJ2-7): EPEVTQTPSHQVTQMGQEVILRCVPISNHLYFYWYRQILGQKVEFLVSFYNNEISEKSEIFDDQFSVERPDGSNFTLKIRSTKLEDSAMYFCASSQKDEQYFGPGTRLTVT.